The clone carrying this T cell receptor (beta chain) was observed once. Between the trimmed V and J ends, which lost 4 bases and 1 base, there was a span of 8 bases. Germline-derived CDR1 and CDR2 are SGHNT and YENEEA. This CDR3 has 13 residues. It was with unique molecular identifiers that the TCRbeta library was prepared. TCRdb re-called the PCR reads with MiXCR, one entry per CDR3 protein. Of about 500,000 distinct CDR3 sequences detected, approximately 29% appear once; the ten largest clones hold about 2.3%. These data are taken from a study of T-cell reconstitution after alpha-beta-depleted transplantation in children.

The source was PBMCs from the stem cell graft donor, collected from the stem cell graft. The chain employs TRBV11-3 and TRBJ2-7; D remains unclear. This clonotype originated in a human donor who donated a stem cell graft to a child with aplastic anemia. The DNA of the CDR3 is TGTGCCAGCAGCTCCCATCAGTCCTACGAGCAGTACGTC. Amino acids: CASSSHQSYEQYV.